Below are 16 T cell receptor beta chains sequenced from a single sample in a study of CD8+ T cells in alopecia areata. The treatment was: oral pan-JAK inhibitor, 5-10 mg twice daily. cDNA reverse transcribed from extracted RNA served as the sequencing template. Repertoires were generated with immunoSEQ multiplex PCR, while TCRdb's copy carries only in-frame clones and drops some. The sample lists approximately 170,000 clones, around 60% occurring once. Sequenced here: CD4+ T cells sorted from blood, sampled at week 24, from a patient treated with tofacitinib. These receptors were collected from a human donor with alopecia areata.

The rearrangement links TRBV10-3 to TRBJ2-3, with TRBD1 identical over 7 bases. J was trimmed by 5 bases and V by 8 bases; bases with no gene match: 7. The CDR3 loop spans 13 amino acids. Germline V gene lookup returns CDR1 ENHRY and CDR2 SYGVKD. The CDR3: CAIGQVELDTQYF. Written as DNA, the CDR3 is TGTGCCATCGGACAGGTTGAGTTAGATACGCAGTATTTT.

This sequence joins TRBV2 and TRBJ1-5, with D hard to call. The V end lost 6 bases, the J end lost 7 bases, and 16 bases lay between the germline ends. CDR3 length equals 14 residues. CDR1 and CDR2 from the germline V gene are SNHLY and FYNNEI. CDR3 loop: CASRGRVDGQPQHF. The CDR3 coding sequence is TGTGCCAGCAGGGGAAGGGTCGACGGGCAGCCCCAGCATTTT.

This chain connects TRBV27 to TRBJ2-7, with TRBD1 as a possible D gene (6 bases). This CDR3 has 15 residues. From germline, CDR1 is MNHEY and CDR2 SMNVEV (reference sequence). Trimming cost V 2 bases and J 3 bases, with 14 bases left between them. The CDR3 coding sequence is TGTGCCAGCAGTTTAGAGGGGGTACCCGGCTACGAGCAGTACTTC. Its protein product is CASSLEGVPGYEQYF.

This clone was picked up a small number of times. The CDR3 spells CSVAPVLAKNIQYF. The CDR3 nucleotides read TGCAGCGTTGCTCCGGTTCTAGCCAAAAACATTCAGTACTTC. The rearrangement links TRBV29-1 to TRBJ2-4, with D unclear. CDR3 size: 14 residues. CDR1 and CDR2 from the germline V gene are SQVTM and ANQGSEA. Trimming removed 4 bases at V and 0 bases at J, with 10 bases between.

This chain links TRBV4-1 with TRBJ1-5; 8 bases are shared with TRBD1. The CDR3 covers 18 residues. The ends lost 0 bases at V and 4 bases at J; junction bases unmatched: 11. The V gene's germline CDR1 is MGHRA and CDR2 YSYEKL. CDR3 residues: CASSQDRRAQGANQPQHF. The DNA for the CDR3 is TGCGCCAGCAGCCAAGATAGGCGGGCGCAGGGGGCGAATCAGCCCCAGCATTTT.

This chain connects TRBV29-1 to TRBJ1-4, with 10 bases identical to TRBD1. The germline CDR1 and CDR2 sequences are SQVTM and ANQGSEA. The V and J ends lost 7 bases and 7 bases, in that order; junction bases with no gene match: 6. CDR3 length: 13 residues. CDR3 nucleotides: TGCAGCGCCTCGGGACAGGGGCCTGAAAAACTGTTTTTT. Translated, it gives CSASGQGPEKLFF.

J is TRBJ2-7 and V is TRBV18, with TRBD2 identical over 14 bases. Germline CDR1 KGHSH, CDR2 LQKENI. The CDR3 contains 18 residues. V was pared by 2 bases and J by 6 bases, with 12 bases of the junction left unmatched. CDR3 sequence: CASSPSGTSGGQRGEQYF. For the CDR3, the DNA is TGTGCCAGCTCACCAAGCGGGACTAGCGGGGGCCAGCGAGGCGAGCAGTACTTC.

The V call is TRBV2, the J call TRBJ2-5; either TRBD1 or TRBD2 may fit D (5 bases each). Germline CDR1 reads SNHLY; CDR2 reads FYNNEI. Trimming removed 8 bases at V and 5 bases at J, with 6 bases between. The CDR3 extends over 10 amino acids. CDR3 nucleotides: TGTGCCAGCTGGGGGGAGACCCAGTACTTC. Translating it yields CASWGETQYF.

CDR3 nucleotide sequence: TGCAGCGTCCGCTCTGGAAACACCATATATTTT. Amino acids: CSVRSGNTIYF. The rearrangement links TRBV29-1 to TRBJ1-3, with D uncertain. V lost 6 bases and J 0 bases, leaving 3 bases between the germline ends. The germline CDR1 and CDR2 sequences are SQVTM and ANQGSEA. The CDR3 covers 11 residues.

The V and J genes are TRBV2 and TRBJ2-3; unclear D gene. The CDR3 loop spans 14 amino acids. Germline V lookup: CDR1 SNHLY, CDR2 FYNNEI. V was clipped by 6 bases and J by 2 bases, with 12 bases between them. CDR3 in amino acids: CASRQTYITDTQYF. CDR3 sequence (DNA): TGTGCCAGCAGGCAAACCTACATCACAGATACGCAGTATTTT.

The chain is built from TRBV9 and TRBJ2-5, with TRBD2 as a possible D gene (5 bases). V gave up 7 bases and J gave up 5 bases, with 15 bases separating them. Per the germline V gene, CDR1 is SGDLS and CDR2 is YYNGEE. The CDR3 runs 13 residues. The CDR3 DNA reads as TGTGCCAGCGCTTCGTCTAGCTTGGAGACCCAGTACTTC. Protein: CASASSSLETQYF.

V is TRBV29-1 and J is TRBJ1-1; no clear D gene. The CDR3 spans 14 residues. Germline lookup yields CDR1 SQVTM and CDR2 ANQGSEA. The V and J ends lost 0 bases and 0 bases respectively, with 8 bases between them. CDR3 DNA: TGCAGCGTTGAAGAGGTCACCCTGAACACTGAAGCTTTCTTT. It yields the protein CSVEEVTLNTEAFF. Using reference TRBV29-1 and TRBJ1-1 for the parts outside the CDR3, the full variable domain is SAVISQKPSRDICQRGTSLTIQCQVDSQVTMMFWYRQQPGQSLTLIATANQGSEATYESGFVIDKFPISRPNLTFSTLTVSNMSPEDSSIYLCSVEEVTLNTEAFFGQGTRLTVV.

The chain couples TRBV27 to TRBJ1-2; TRBD1 matches 8 bases. This CDR3 comprises 17 residues. Germline CDR1 MNHEY, CDR2 SMNVEV (reference sequence). The ends lost 4 bases at V and 0 bases at J; junction bases unmatched: 10. The CDR3 is CASSSDPRGRANYGYTF. The CDR3 coding sequence is TGTGCCAGCAGTTCAGACCCCAGGGGGCGGGCTAACTATGGCTACACCTTC.

With respect to this clone: Distinct nucleotide sequences in the sample also encode this CDR3. The rearrangement joins TRBV6-5 to TRBJ2-3; D is possibly TRBD2 (6 bases). CDR3 length: 13 amino acids. Germline loops: CDR1 MNHEY, CDR2 SVGAGI. Trimming cost V 6 bases and J 0 bases, with 7 bases left between them. In nucleotides, the CDR3 is TGTGCCAGCAGGCGGGACAGCACAGATACGCAGTATTTT. This translates into CASRRDSTDTQYF.

The chain is built from TRBV29-1 and TRBJ1-5; possible D gene TRBD1, 5 bases. Germline-derived CDR1 and CDR2 are SQVTM and ANQGSEA. The CDR3 consists of 14 residues. Trimming stripped 1 base from V and 4 bases from J, with 11 bases between. The CDR3 sequence is CSVEVLTGNQPQHF. The CDR3 nucleotides read TGCAGCGTTGAAGTTCTCACAGGTAATCAGCCCCAGCATTTT.

J is TRBJ2-6 and V is TRBV11-2; D is uncertain. Trimming stripped 0 bases from V and 0 bases from J, with 3 bases between. Germline lookup yields CDR1 SGHAT and CDR2 FQNNGV. This CDR3 region has 15 residues. CDR3 sequence: CASSLEHSGANVLTF. In DNA form, the CDR3 reads TGTGCCAGCAGCTTAGAGCACTCTGGGGCCAACGTCCTGACTTTC. The full variable domain, with the rest looked up from reference TRBV11-2 and TRBJ2-6, is EAGVAQSPRYKIIEKRQSVAFWCNPISGHATLYWYQQILGQGPKLLIQFQNNGVVDDSQLPKDRFSAERLKGVDSTLKIQPAKLEDSAVYLCASSLEHSGANVLTFGAGSRLTVL.